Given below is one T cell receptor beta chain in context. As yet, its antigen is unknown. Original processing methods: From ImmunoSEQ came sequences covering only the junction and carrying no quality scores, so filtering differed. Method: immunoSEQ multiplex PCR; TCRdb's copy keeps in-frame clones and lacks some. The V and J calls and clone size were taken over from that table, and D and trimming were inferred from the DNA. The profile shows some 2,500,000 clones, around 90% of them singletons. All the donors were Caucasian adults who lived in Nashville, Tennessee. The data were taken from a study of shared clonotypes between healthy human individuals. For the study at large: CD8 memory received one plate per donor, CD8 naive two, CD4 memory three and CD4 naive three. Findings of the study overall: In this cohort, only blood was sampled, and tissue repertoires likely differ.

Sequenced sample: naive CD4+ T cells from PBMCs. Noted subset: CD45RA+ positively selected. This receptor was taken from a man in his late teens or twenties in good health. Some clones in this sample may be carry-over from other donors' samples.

In DNA, the CDR3 is TGTGCCAGCAGCTTCCGCTCTGGGCAAGGACAGCCCCAGCATTTT. It encodes CASSFRSGQGQPQHF. The chain uses TRBV5-6 and TRBJ1-5, with D uncertain. Looked up from germline, CDR1 is SGHDT and CDR2 is YYEEEE. V gave up 2 bases and J gave up 7 bases, with 16 bases separating them. The CDR3 sequence is 15 residues long.